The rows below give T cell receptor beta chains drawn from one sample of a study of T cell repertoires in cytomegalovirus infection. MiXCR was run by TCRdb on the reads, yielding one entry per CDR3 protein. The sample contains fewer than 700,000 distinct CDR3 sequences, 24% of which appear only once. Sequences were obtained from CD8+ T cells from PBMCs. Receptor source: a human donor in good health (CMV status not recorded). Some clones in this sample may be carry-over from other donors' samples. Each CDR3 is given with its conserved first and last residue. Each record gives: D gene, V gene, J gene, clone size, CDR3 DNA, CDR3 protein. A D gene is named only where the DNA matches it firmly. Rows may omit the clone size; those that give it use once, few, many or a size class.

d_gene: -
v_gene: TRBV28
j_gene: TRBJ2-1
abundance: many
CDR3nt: TGTGCCAGCGGGGGTGACGGGATGGGGTTATTGGGCAATGAGCAGTTCTTC
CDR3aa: CASGGDGMGLLGNEQFF

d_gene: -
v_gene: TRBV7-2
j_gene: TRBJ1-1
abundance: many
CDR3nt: TGTGCCAGCAGCTTCCATAGTAGACGCCGGGGCGGCAGGGAGCCCGATATGGCTTTCTTT
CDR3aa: CASSFHSRRRGGREPDMAFF

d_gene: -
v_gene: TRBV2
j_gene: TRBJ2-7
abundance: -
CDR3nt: TGTGCCACCTCGGGGGCAGGGGCCTACGAGCAGTACTTC
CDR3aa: CATSGAGAYEQYF

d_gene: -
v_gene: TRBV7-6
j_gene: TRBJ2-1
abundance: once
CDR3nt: TGTGCCAGCAGCTCCACAGTGAGGTCCTACAATGAGCAGTTCTTC
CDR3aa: CASSSTVRSYNEQFF

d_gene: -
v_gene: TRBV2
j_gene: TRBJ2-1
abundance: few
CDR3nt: TGTGCCAGCAGTGATAACCGCTATAGCTCCTACAATGAGCAGTTCTTC
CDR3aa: CASSDNRYSSYNEQFF

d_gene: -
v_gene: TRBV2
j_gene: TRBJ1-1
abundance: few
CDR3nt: TGTGCCAGCATTTCGGGGGCCAAAACTGAAGCTTTCTTT
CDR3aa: CASISGAKTEAFF

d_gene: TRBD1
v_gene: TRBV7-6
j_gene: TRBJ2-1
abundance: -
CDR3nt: TGTGCCAACAGCTCAACAGGGGGCTCCTACAATGAGCAGTTCTTC
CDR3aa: CANSSTGGSYNEQFF

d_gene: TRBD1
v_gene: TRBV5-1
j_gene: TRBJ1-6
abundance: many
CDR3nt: TGCGCCAGCAGCTGGACAGGGAGCCCCGACTATAATTCACCCCTCCACTTT
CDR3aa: CASSWTGSPDYNSPLHF

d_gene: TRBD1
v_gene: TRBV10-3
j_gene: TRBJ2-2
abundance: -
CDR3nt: TGTGCCGTTCTCAAGGGACAGGGTAACACCGGGGAGCTGTTTTTT
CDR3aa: CAVLKGQGNTGELFF

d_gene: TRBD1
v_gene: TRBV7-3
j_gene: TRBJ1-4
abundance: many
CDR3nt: TGTGCCAGCAGCTTCCGGGACAGGGGGCCTGAAAAACTGTTTTTT
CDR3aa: CASSFRDRGPEKLFF

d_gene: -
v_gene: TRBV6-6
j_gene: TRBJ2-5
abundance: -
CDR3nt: TGTGCCAGCAGTTCCGTGGGGGGCTACGAGACCCAGTACTTC
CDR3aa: CASSSVGGYETQYF

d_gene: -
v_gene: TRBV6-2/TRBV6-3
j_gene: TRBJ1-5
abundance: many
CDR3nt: TGTGCCAGCAGTCCAGGGCTTACTTATAGCAATCAGCCCCAGCATTTT
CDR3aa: CASSPGLTYSNQPQHF

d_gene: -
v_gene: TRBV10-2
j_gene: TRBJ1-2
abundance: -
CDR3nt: TGCGCCAGCAGTGACAGCAGCAACTATGGCTACACCTTC
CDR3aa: CASSDSSNYGYTF

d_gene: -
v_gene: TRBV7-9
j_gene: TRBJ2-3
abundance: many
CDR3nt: TGTGCCAGCAGCCCTAAGAGAGATACGCAGTATTTT
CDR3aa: CASSPKRDTQYF

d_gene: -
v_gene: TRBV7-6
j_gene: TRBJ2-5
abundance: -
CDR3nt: TGTGCCAGCAGCTTTGGGGGCCCACCGTACTTC
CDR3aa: CASSFGGPPYF

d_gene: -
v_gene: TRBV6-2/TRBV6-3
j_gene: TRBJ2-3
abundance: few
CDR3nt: TGTGCCAGCAGTTACGGGACGGCAGATACGCAGTATTTT
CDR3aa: CASSYGTADTQYF

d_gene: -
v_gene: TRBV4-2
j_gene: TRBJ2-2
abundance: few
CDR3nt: TGTGCCAGCAGCCAGACCGGGGGCGGGGAGCTGTTTTTT
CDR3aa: CASSQTGGGELFF

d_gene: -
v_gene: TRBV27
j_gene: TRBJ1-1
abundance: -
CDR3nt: TGTGCCACCCGGGCCGGGGTCGCCGGCGGCACTGAAGCTTTCTTT
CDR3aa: CATRAGVAGGTEAFF

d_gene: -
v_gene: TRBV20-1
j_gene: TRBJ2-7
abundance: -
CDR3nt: TGCAGTGCCTTAAGAAGGGACTCCTACGAGCAGTACTTC
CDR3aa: CSALRRDSYEQYF

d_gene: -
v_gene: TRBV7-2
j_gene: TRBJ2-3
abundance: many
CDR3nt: TGTGCCAGCAGCTTAGTACATTTTCAGGGCACAGATACGCAGTATTTT
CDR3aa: CASSLVHFQGTDTQYF

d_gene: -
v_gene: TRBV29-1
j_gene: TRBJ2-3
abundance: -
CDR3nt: TGCAGCGTGCTCGCGGGACGGTACACAGATACGCAGTATTTT
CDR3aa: CSVLAGRYTDTQYF

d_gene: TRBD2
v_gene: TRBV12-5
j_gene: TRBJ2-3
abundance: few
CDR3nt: TGTGCTAGTGGTTTGAGCGGGGGGCCACAAGATACGCAGTATTTT
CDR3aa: CASGLSGGPQDTQYF

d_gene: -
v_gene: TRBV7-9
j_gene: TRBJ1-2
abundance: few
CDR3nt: TGTGCCAGCAGCCCGGCGACAGATGGCTACACCTTC
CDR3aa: CASSPATDGYTF

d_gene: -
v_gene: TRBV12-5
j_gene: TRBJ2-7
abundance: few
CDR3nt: TGTGCTAGTGGTTTGGAGGGGCGGGGGCCCTACGAGCAGTACTTC
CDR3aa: CASGLEGRGPYEQYF

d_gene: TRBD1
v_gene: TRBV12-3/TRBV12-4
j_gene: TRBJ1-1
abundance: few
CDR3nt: TGTGCCAGCAGTCCCCCCGGGACAGGGTCAGGCACTGAAGCTTTCTTT
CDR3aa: CASSPPGTGSGTEAFF

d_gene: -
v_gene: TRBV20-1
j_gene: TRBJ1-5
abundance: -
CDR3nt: TGCAGTGCCCATGGACGGGACAATCAGCCCCAGCATTTT
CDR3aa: CSAHGRDNQPQHF

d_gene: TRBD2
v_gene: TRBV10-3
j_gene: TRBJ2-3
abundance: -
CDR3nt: TGTGCCATCACGGCGATAGCGGGGGGGGCCGGGGATACGCAGTATTTT
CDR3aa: CAITAIAGGAGDTQYF

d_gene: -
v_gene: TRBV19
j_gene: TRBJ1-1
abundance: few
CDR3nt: TGTGCCAGTAGTCTTCAGACACTGAACACTGAAGCTTTCTTT
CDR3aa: CASSLQTLNTEAFF

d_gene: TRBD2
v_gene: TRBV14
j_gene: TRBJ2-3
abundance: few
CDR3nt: TGTGCCAGCAGCCAAGAAGCGACTAGCGGGGGGCGCACAGATACGCAGTATTTT
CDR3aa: CASSQEATSGGRTDTQYF

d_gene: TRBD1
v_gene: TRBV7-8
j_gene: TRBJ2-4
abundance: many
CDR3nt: TGTGCCAGCAGCTTAGCTACAGGGGAGAGGAACATTCAGTACTTC
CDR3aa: CASSLATGERNIQYF

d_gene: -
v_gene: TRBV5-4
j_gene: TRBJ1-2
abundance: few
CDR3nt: TGTGCCAGCAGCTTGGGGGGACCTAACTATGGCTACACCTTC
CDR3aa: CASSLGGPNYGYTF

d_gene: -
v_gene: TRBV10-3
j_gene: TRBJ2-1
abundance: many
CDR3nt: TGTGCCATCAGGCTGAGCTCCTACAATGAGCAGTTCTTC
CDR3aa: CAIRLSSYNEQFF

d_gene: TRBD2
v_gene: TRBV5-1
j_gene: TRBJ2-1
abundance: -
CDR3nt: TGCGCCAGGAGCCCCGGGGGGACCGCCTACAATGAGCCGTTCTTC
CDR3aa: CARSPGGTAYNEPFF

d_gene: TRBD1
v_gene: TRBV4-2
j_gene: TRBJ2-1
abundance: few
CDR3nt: TGTGCCAGCAGCCAAGATAAGAGGGGGCTTTACAATGAGCAGTTCTTC
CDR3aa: CASSQDKRGLYNEQFF

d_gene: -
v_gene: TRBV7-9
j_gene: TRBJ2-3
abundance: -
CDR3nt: TGTGCCAGCAACACAGATACGCAGTATTTT
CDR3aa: CASNTDTQYF

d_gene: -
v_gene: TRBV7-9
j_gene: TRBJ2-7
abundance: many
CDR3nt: TGTGCCAGCAGCTTTACGGGATTCTCCTACGAGCAGTACTTC
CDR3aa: CASSFTGFSYEQYF

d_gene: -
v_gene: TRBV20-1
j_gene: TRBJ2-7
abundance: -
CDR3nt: TGCAGTGCTAGAGAACGTAGGATAGCGCACTCCTACGAGCAGTACTTC
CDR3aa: CSARERRIAHSYEQYF